This T cell receptor (beta chain) was identified in a study of CD8+CD57+ T cells in acquired aplastic anemia. The CDR3 is 16 amino acids. Germline CDR1 ENHRY, CDR2 SYGVKD. V was shortened by 3 bases and J by 1 base, with 15 bases between the two germline ends. CDR3 and TCR beta VDJ profiling relied on genomic DNA as the template. TCRdb reanalysed the reads using MiXCR and keeps one entry per CDR3 protein. Among some 150,000 distinct CDR3 sequences listed, more than 35% were seen once. The sample comprised sorted CD4+, CD8+, or CD8+CD57+ T cells (not recorded which) from PBMCs. This TCR came from a human donor in good health, serving as a control. This rearrangement joins TRBV10-3 to TRBJ1-1; weak D call: TRBD1 (5 bases). CDR3: CAISDSGGRGNTEAFF. The DNA of the CDR3 is TGTGCCATCAGTGATTCGGGGGGTAGGGGGAACACTGAAGCTTTCTTT.